The clone carrying this T cell receptor (beta chain) was counted many times. Its specificity is unknown. The data originate from a study of metastatic and nonmetastatic thyroid tumors. Per the original methods: In papillary thyroid cancer, a distant-metastasis classifier was built using CDR3 differences across clinicopathological groups. TCRdb reprocessed the PCR reads using MiXCR. For this entry, the V and J calls and clone size follow TCRdb and not the study's own pipeline. The repertoire holds tens of thousands of clones, with 20% to 25% as singletons. Each patient went into thyroid surgery without having received any treatment. Study-level results: Malignant thyroid tumors reportedly had TCR beta diversity that was significantly higher than in benign nodules, in blood and tumor.

The sequence derives from a female donor with papillary thyroid cancer or a benign thyroid nodule (not recorded which). Some clones in this sample may be carry-over from other donors' samples. Sequences were obtained from blood.

The CDR3 DNA sequence: TGCAGTGCTATCTTAGCGGGGCGCACAGATACGCAGTATTTT. Translation: CSAILAGRTDTQYF. The chain is built from TRBV20-1 and TRBJ2-3; 8 bases fit TRBD2. This CDR3 region has 14 residues. The ends lost 4 bases at V and 1 base at J; junction bases unmatched: 4. The V gene's germline CDR1 is DFQATT and CDR2 SNEGSKA (reference sequence).